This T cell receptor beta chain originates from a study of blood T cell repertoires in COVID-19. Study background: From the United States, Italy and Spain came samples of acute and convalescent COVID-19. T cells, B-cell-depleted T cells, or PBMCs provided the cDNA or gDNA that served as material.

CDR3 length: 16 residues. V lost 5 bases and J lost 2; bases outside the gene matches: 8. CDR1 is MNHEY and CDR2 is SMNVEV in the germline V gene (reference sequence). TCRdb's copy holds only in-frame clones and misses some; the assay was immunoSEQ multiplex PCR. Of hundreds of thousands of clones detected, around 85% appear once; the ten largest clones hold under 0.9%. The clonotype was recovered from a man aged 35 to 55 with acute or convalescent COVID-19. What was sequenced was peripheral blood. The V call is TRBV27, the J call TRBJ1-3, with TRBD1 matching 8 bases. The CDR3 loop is CASSAGQGRAGNTIYF. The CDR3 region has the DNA TGTGCCAGCAGTGCCGGACAGGGAAGAGCTGGAAACACCATATATTTT.